This passage covers 24 T cell receptor beta chains from one sample sequenced in a study of blood T cell repertoires in COVID-19. Libraries were prepared by immunoSEQ multiplex PCR; TCRdb keeps only in-frame clonotypes and omits some of them. The sample carries 150,000 or so clones, approximately 91% recorded once. The sample comprised peripheral blood. The receptors stem from a man aged 50-59 years with acute or convalescent COVID-19.

The chain employs TRBV27 and TRBJ2-3; D ambiguous. V lost 5 bases and J 0 bases, leaving 6 bases between the germline ends. This CDR3 spans 13 amino acids. CDR1 and CDR2 from the germline V gene are MNHEY and SMNVEV (reference sequence). In DNA form, the CDR3 reads TGTGCCAGCAGTCCCACAAGCACAGATACGCAGTATTTT. Its protein is CASSPTSTDTQYF.

This chain joins TRBV5-1 and TRBJ2-7; a possible D gene is TRBD1 (6 bases). Germline-derived CDR1 and CDR2 are SGHRS and YFSETQ. V lost 4 bases, J lost 0 bases, and 11 bases lay in between. This CDR3 comprises 14 residues. CDR3 bases: TGCGCCAGCAGCCCAACAGGGATCTCCTACGAGCAGTACTTC. Translated, it gives CASSPTGISYEQYF.

The rearrangement joins TRBV27 to TRBJ1-6; tentative D call: TRBD1 (5 bases). CDR1 and CDR2 (germline): MNHEY, SMNVEV (reference sequence). V was clipped by 5 bases and J by 2 bases, with 10 bases between them. The CDR3 is 15 amino acids. The CDR3 spells CASSRQGAYNSPLHF. The CDR3 DNA follows: TGTGCCAGCAGTAGGCAGGGCGCCTATAATTCACCCCTCCACTTT.

The chain links TRBV9 to TRBJ2-5; D possibly corresponds to TRBD1 (5 bases). The CDR3 is made up of 15 amino acids. With 0 bases removed from V and 3 bases from J, the gap between germline ends came to 12 bases. Per germline, CDR1 SGDLS and CDR2 YYNGEE. The CDR3 reads CASSVVGVNEETQYF. The CDR3 nucleotides read TGTGCCAGCAGCGTAGTAGGGGTCAACGAAGAGACCCAGTACTTC.

This chain links TRBV9 with TRBJ1-3; D not certain. The CDR3 loop spans 14 amino acids. The V end was cut by 4 bases, the J end by 8 bases, with 16 bases between. Germline CDR1 SGDLS, CDR2 YYNGEE. The CDR3 bases are TGTGCCAGCAGCCCGGAGGCAAGGGCTGACACCATATATTTT. Amino acid sequence: CASSPEARADTIYF.

The chain joins TRBV5-6 to TRBJ2-5; D call uncertain. Trimming left V 0 bases short and J 2 bases short, with 8 bases between. Germline V gene lookup returns CDR1 SGHDT and CDR2 YYEEEE. The CDR3 covers 14 residues. The CDR3 nucleotides are TGTGCCAGCAGCTTGGTGAGCAGGCAAGAGACCCAGTACTTC. Translating it yields CASSLVSRQETQYF. Drawing the rest from reference TRBV5-6 and TRBJ2-5, the complete variable domain is DAGVTQSPTHLIKTRGQQVTLRCSPKSGHDTVSWYQQALGQGPQFIFQYYEEEERQRGNFPDRFSGHQFPNYSSELNVNALLLGDSALYLCASSLVSRQETQYFGPGTRLLVL.

CDR3 sequence: CASSATDEGVEAFF. CDR3 nucleotide sequence: TGCGCCAGCAGTGCGACCGACGAGGGGGTTGAAGCTTTCTTT. The genes are TRBV10-1 and TRBJ1-1; D possibly corresponds to TRBD1 (6 bases). There are 14 residues in the CDR3. Germline V lookup: CDR1 WNHNN, CDR2 SYGVQD (reference sequence). V lost 4 bases and J 7 bases, leaving 16 bases between the germline ends.

The chain is built from TRBV28 and TRBJ2-3; possibly TRBD2 for D (5 bases). Germline assignment: CDR1 MDHEN and CDR2 SYDVKM. There are 15 residues in the CDR3. V lost 6 bases, J lost 0 bases, and 13 bases lay in between. In DNA form, the CDR3 reads TGTGCCAGCAGGGGCGGCGGCGGGAGCACAGATACGCAGTATTTT. Protein product: CASRGGGGSTDTQYF.

The chain joins TRBV5-8 to TRBJ2-5; 8 positions agree with TRBD1. After removal of 4 bases from V and 5 bases from J, the junction contained 10 bases not matched to a gene. The CDR3 runs to 15 residues. Germline V gene data show CDR1 as SGHTS and CDR2 as YDEGEE. CDR3 loop: CASSDGQGIMETQYF. For the CDR3, the DNA is TGTGCCAGCAGCGATGGACAGGGTATTATGGAGACCCAGTACTTC.

The CDR3 region has the DNA TGCGCCAGCAGCAGACTAGCGGACCTCCGGGAGACCCAGTACTTC. Amino acid sequence: CASSRLADLRETQYF. This chain joins TRBV5-1 and TRBJ2-5, with TRBD2 matching 9 bases. The V gene end was trimmed by 4 bases and the J gene end by 5 bases; junction bases not matched to a gene: 9. The germline V gene has CDR1 SGHRS and CDR2 YFSETQ. The CDR3 consists of 15 residues. Full variable domain (rest looked up from reference TRBV5-1 and TRBJ2-5): KAGVTQTPRYLIKTRGQQVTLSCSPISGHRSVSWYQQTPGQGLQFLFEYFSETQRNKGNFPGRFSGRQFSNSRSEMNVSTLELGDSALYLCASSRLADLRETQYFGPGTRLLVL.

The chain joins TRBV19 to TRBJ1-5; 10 bases line up with TRBD1. The V segment lost 1 base and the J segment 6 bases; nucleotides outside the gene matches: 3. Germline V gives CDR1 LNHDA, CDR2 SQIVND (reference sequence). The CDR3 runs to 15 residues. The CDR3 sequence: CASSIGGTGVQPQHF. The CDR3 DNA follows: TGTGCCAGTAGTATAGGCGGGACAGGGGTTCAGCCCCAGCATTTT.

This chain links TRBV3-1 (or the pseudogene TRBV3-2) with TRBJ1-3, with D unresolved. CDR1 is LGHDT, CDR2 YNNKEL, per germline (reference sequence). V was trimmed by 1 base and J by 3 bases, leaving 4 bases between them. The CDR3 totals 13 residues. The CDR3 loop is CASSQGSGNTIYF. The CDR3 nucleotides are TGTGCCAGCAGCCAAGGCAGTGGAAACACCATATATTTT.

This clone was observed a handful of times. The J gene is TRBJ2-7, the V gene TRBV18, with 9 bases fitting TRBD2. V shed 5 bases, J shed 6 bases, and the junction held 11 bases outside the gene matches. CDR3 length: 15 amino acids. Germline V gene lookup returns CDR1 KGHSH and CDR2 LQKENI. The CDR3 bases are TGTGCCAGCTCAACGGCGGGAGGGCCAATGGGCGAGCAGTACTTC. It encodes CASSTAGGPMGEQYF.

The V gene is TRBV6-1, the J gene TRBJ1-5; TRBD1 might be the D (5 bases). Germline CDR1 reads MNHNS; CDR2 reads SASEGT. The V end was cut by 0 bases, the J end by 0 bases, with 12 bases between. The CDR3 spans 17 residues. The CDR3 DNA is TGTGCCAGCAGTGAAGCGGGGGGAACCCTTAGCAATCAGCCCCAGCATTTT. Translated: CASSEAGGTLSNQPQHF.

The rearrangement uses TRBV6-4 and TRBJ1-5; possibly TRBD1 for D (5 bases). Trimming left V 8 bases short and J 3 bases short, with 17 bases between. Germline CDR1 reads MRHNA; CDR2 reads SNTAGT. This CDR3 has 15 residues. The CDR3: CASWTGQNINQPQHF. In nucleotides, the CDR3 is TGTGCCAGCTGGACCGGACAAAATATCAATCAGCCCCAGCATTTT.

The chain joins TRBV3-1 (or the pseudogene TRBV3-2) to TRBJ2-5, with D maybe TRBD1 (5 bases). Per germline, CDR1 LGHDT and CDR2 YNNKEL (reference sequence). The CDR3 runs to 15 residues. With 1 base removed from V and 3 bases from J, the gap between germline ends came to 12 bases. CDR3 in DNA: TGTGCCAGCAGCCAAGGACCCACAGGAAAAGAGACCCAGTACTTC. Translation gives CASSQGPTGKETQYF.

V is TRBV6-5 and J is TRBJ2-1; D unresolved. V dropped 6 bases and J dropped 1 base, with 10 bases sitting between them. Germline V CDR1 and CDR2: MNHEY, SVGAGI. This CDR3 is built from 14 residues. CDR3 in amino acids: CASRDSPSYNEQFF. In nucleotides, the CDR3 is TGTGCCAGCAGAGACTCCCCTTCCTACAATGAGCAGTTCTTC.

The chain uses TRBV2 and TRBJ1-2, with 7 nucleotides matching TRBD1. V lost 4 bases, J lost 6 bases, and 5 bases stayed unmatched. The CDR3 has 13 amino acids. Germline CDR1 and CDR2: SNHLY and FYNNEI. The CDR3, as DNA: TGTGCCAGCAGTGTGGAACAGGGGAATGGCTACACCTTC. Translation gives CASSVEQGNGYTF.

The CDR3 protein is CASISHPGPGGGELFF. The CDR3 DNA reads TGTGCCAGTATTTCACATCCGGGCCCCGGGGGCGGGGAGCTGTTTTTT. The genes are TRBV19 and TRBJ2-2; a weak D match, TRBD2 (6 bases). Germline lookup yields CDR1 LNHDA and CDR2 SQIVND (reference sequence). The V end lost 7 bases, the J end lost 7 bases, and 22 bases lay between the germline ends. The CDR3 loop spans 16 amino acids.

The chain carries TRBV19 and TRBJ2-1; 11 bases align to TRBD2. The CDR3 runs 17 residues. The V and J ends lost 10 bases and 0 bases, in that order; junction bases with no gene match: 11. Germline V gene data show CDR1 as LNHDA and CDR2 as SQIVND (reference sequence). CDR3 nucleotide sequence: TGTGCCACTACCGGGCTAGCGGGGGGCCACTCCTACAATGAGCAGTTCTTC. It encodes CATTGLAGGHSYNEQFF.

This chain uses TRBV3-1 (or the pseudogene TRBV3-2) with TRBJ2-5; 9 bases align to TRBD2. With 1 base clipped from V and 2 bases from J, the junction kept 5 bases outside the gene matches. Germline V lookup: CDR1 LGHDT, CDR2 YNNKEL (reference sequence). The CDR3 is made up of 16 amino acids. This CDR3 reads CASSQGASGNQETQYF. CDR3 in DNA: TGTGCCAGCAGCCAAGGGGCTAGCGGGAATCAAGAGACCCAGTACTTC.

There are a few counts of this clone. The chain employs TRBV4-1 and TRBJ1-5; 7 bases line up with TRBD1. The germline gives CDR1 MGHRA, CDR2 YSYEKL. The V segment lost 3 bases and the J segment 7 bases; nucleotides outside the gene matches: 12. The CDR3 is made up of 16 amino acids. CDR3 region: CASSHLPTRGEQPQHF. DNA of the CDR3: TGCGCCAGCAGCCACCTCCCGACCAGGGGGGAACAGCCCCAGCATTTT.

The chain couples TRBV7-9 to TRBJ1-1, with 9 bases identical to TRBD1. There are 14 residues in the CDR3. CDR1 and CDR2 from the germline V gene are SEHNR and FQNEAQ (reference sequence). V lost 10 bases to trimming and J lost 3 bases; unmatched junction nucleotides: 9. As DNA, the CDR3 is TGTGCCACAAACGGACAGGGGTGGGACACTGAAGCTTTCTTT. Translating it yields CATNGQGWDTEAFF.

The CDR3 sequence is CASMGRMNTEAFF. CDR3 nucleotide sequence: TGTGCCAGCATGGGGCGGATGAACACTGAAGCTTTCTTT. The V gene is TRBV28, the J gene TRBJ1-1, with a weak D call TRBD1 (5 bases). Germline assignment: CDR1 MDHEN and CDR2 SYDVKM. V was pared by 7 bases and J by 0 bases, with 9 bases between. The CDR3 consists of 13 residues.